This TCR beta chain was identified during a study of regulatory T cells in long-lasting Graves disease (dated by TCRdb to the early 2020s). A note on the overall study: Antithyroid drugs had been taken for less than 3 months by newly diagnosed Graves' disease patients. Peripheral blood TCR sequencing and RNA sequencing compared persistent Graves' disease patients with newly diagnosed Graves' disease patients. The study was registered as a clinical trial and conducted in China. A total of roughly 35 samples underwent TCR sequencing: some 13 from persistent and some 20 from newly diagnosed Graves' disease patients.

Points the paper makes about the study in general: Compared with newly diagnosed patients, persistent Graves' disease patients had lower TCR Shannon entropy and fewer highly expanded clones, which suggests clonal expansion. Peripheral blood alone was examined, since thyroid tissue, which constituted the primary lesion, could not be accessed. More public clonotypes were shared among persistent patients (around 2,600) than among newly diagnosed patients (966). Sequencing and analysis were limited to the TCR beta chain. Preferential use of TRBV28, TRBJ1-2 and TRBJ2-5 was observed in persistent disease, whereas TRBV20-1 and TRBJ2-1 were favored in newly diagnosed disease. The authors acknowledged the small sample size as a limitation that may reduce accuracy.

V loses 0 bases, J loses 1 base, and the germline ends lie 3 bases apart. The CDR3 runs 12 residues from the cysteine to the phenylalanine. This entry keeps only the CDR3 DNA: 36 bases, framed from base 1. Per the germline V gene (reference sequence), GTSNPN is the CDR1 and SVGIG is the CDR2. Library preparation was by multiplex PCR. The sequencer listed for this sample is Illumina HiSeq 4000. TCR beta libraries were built with iRepertoire HTBI primers and Arm-PCR amplification of CDR3 regions. Before sequencing, the PCR products went through gel purification. On the authors' methods: Gene usage analysis of CDR3 amino acid clonotypes relied on the approximately 60 TRBV and 15 or so TRBJ segments identified across samples. COPE and FqMerger were used to merge filtered high-quality paired reads into contigs. Contigs were aligned with BLAST to IMGT TRBV, TRBD and TRBJ reference genes, and CDR3 was defined per IMGT. Any clonotype with a frequency above 0.1% was classified as a highly expanded clone. Shannon entropy was used to measure repertoire diversity, and the Gini coefficient was used to measure V-J evenness. Public clonotypes were defined as clonotypes shared by more than one individual. TCRdb reran the public reads through fastp at Q25 and MiXCR, keeping productive beta chains. Here each entry gathers all rows of one CDR3 protein and keeps the most common genes and DNA. The V and J calls and clone size come from TCRdb's table, not from the authors' own analysis. The sample contains approximately 480,000 distinct CDR3 sequences, 15% to 20% of them found a single time. The ten biggest clones cover more than 10% of the sample.

This clonotype was picked up many times. What antigen it recognizes has not been identified. No quality values exist for individual bases; no much larger clone is one base distant. The time point label on this specimen signifies: newly diagnosed GD, antithyroid drugs for less than 3 months. For both TCR sequencing and RNA sequencing, RNA was extracted from PBMCs using TRIzol. The diagnosis of Graves' disease followed American Thyroid Association guidelines. The patients came from an endocrinology department in Xi'an, China. From each patient, approximately 9 milliliters of peripheral blood was collected into an EDTA anticoagulant tube. Ficoll Paque Plus density gradient separation was used to isolate PBMCs, and no additional T cell sorting was done. An Agilent 2100 Bioanalyzer and agarose gel were used to check RNA quality, and a NanoDrop 2000 was used to measure RNA concentration. The same data also contributed to another study, on T cells in Graves' hyperthyroidism and ophthalmopathy. That second report states: Stable Graves' hyperthyroidism was defined as the absence of progression to ophthalmopathy over 18 months of follow-up. Hyperthyroidism patients were newly diagnosed, with disease duration under 2 months, and aged 18 to 65 years. Patients with uncontrolled infections, other autoimmune diseases, pregnancy or lactation were excluded. Clinical symptoms, serum thyroxine and TRAb, thyroid ultrasound, and orbital computed tomography formed the basis for the diagnoses. A first-round RT-PCR of the TCR CDR3 used the HTBI primer set with the Qiagen OneStep RT-PCR kit. Blood samples also contained most of the expanded thyroid clonotypes (frequency above 0.001), which suggests that blood repertoires may reflect thyroid immune responses. In cross-validation, a model built on a 13 V-J signature told ophthalmopathy apart from stable hyperthyroidism with less than 90% sensitivity and 81% to 82% specificity, and in testing the same model reached 80%/75%. In validation, the model predicted progression to ophthalmopathy with just under 71% sensitivity and 72% to 85% specificity, a median of around 6.6 months before onset. To identify distinguishing TCR V-J signatures, a discovery cohort of some 100 patients was used, comprising some 45 with Graves' ophthalmopathy and 57 with stable Graves' hyperthyroidism. Prospective prediction of ophthalmopathy was tested in an independent validation cohort consisting of some 18 hyperthyroidism patients and 15 to 17 patients who later progressed to ophthalmopathy. The roughly 90 discovery patients were divided at random into training and test sets in a 7:3 ratio. The study also compared thyroid tissue and blood T-cell repertoires from roughly six Graves' hyperthyroidism patients. After sampling, hyperthyroidism patients received methimazole starting at 30 mg daily, and ophthalmopathy patients received high-dose intravenous methylprednisolone. A second multiplex PCR round built the libraries, followed by size selection and purification. Sequencing of the libraries was done on an Illumina HiSeq2000 using paired-end 100 bp reads. SOAPnuke was used to process the raw data, removing reads that contained adapters or uncalled bases, had a mean Phred below 15, or lacked an exact match to the constant primer or identifier. High-quality paired reads were merged with COPE v1.2.5, and unique nucleotide sequences were defined as clonotypes. Clonotypes were aligned to IMGT TRBV, TRBD and TRBJ reference segments using MiTCR v1.1. The analysis was restricted to V-J combinations with a frequency above 0.0001, which together covered around 99% of the repertoires. A TCS score was defined as the ratio between F50 (clonal expansion) and ExV (chaos), using BLOSUM62-based TCRdist between CDR3 peptides within each V-J. Welch's t-statistics and random forest reduced roughly 530 V-J features to around 14, which were used in a naive Bayes classifier (R e1071). No statistical method was used to fix the sample size in advance, and group allocation was not hidden from the investigators. The paper describes TCR Vbeta CDR3 sequencing of roughly 130 peripheral blood samples, made up of about 40 ophthalmopathy patients, around 73 hyperthyroidism patients and roughly 17 progressor patients.

This clonotype originated in a middle-aged man with Graves disease. Donor details come from another sample of the same person, matched by shared clones. Sequenced here: peripheral blood mononuclear cells (PBMCs), sampled at new diagnosis, from a patient treated with antithyroid drugs. The V gene is TRBV30 and the J gene is TRBJ1-1, with the D gene too uncertain to name. DNA sequence: TGTGCCTGGAGTGTGAGGAACACTGAAGCTTTCTTT. This is translated as CAWSVRNTEAFF.